A selection of T cell receptor beta chains follows, all from one sample in a study of blood T cell repertoires in COVID-19. Libraries were prepared by immunoSEQ multiplex PCR; TCRdb keeps only in-frame clonotypes and omits some of them. The table lists around 130,000 clones, roughly 91% of them singletons. Material for sequencing was peripheral blood. Receptors were obtained from a man aged 50 to 60 with active or convalescent COVID-19. Both conserved end residues are part of each CDR3. D genes are given only for firm matches. Size is omitted from some rows. Given values are once, few, many or a class for expanded clones.

clone_size j_call v_call d_call cdr3_nt cdr3_aa
- TRBJ2-1 TRBV7-2 TRBD1 TGTGCCAGCAGCACCCAGCGACAGGGGGATTTCGATGAGCAGTTCTTC CASSTQRQGDFDEQFF
- TRBJ2-1 TRBV11-3 TRBD1 TGTGCCAGCAGCTTGGGACAGGGCGATGAGCAGTTCTTC CASSLGQGDEQFF
- TRBJ1-2 TRBV24-1 - TGTGCCACCAGTGATTTAAGCCTCGCCCATGGCTACACCTTC CATSDLSLAHGYTF
- TRBJ1-1 TRBV15 TRBD1 TGTGCCACCAGCAGAGAGGGGGGACAGGGGACTGAAGCTTTCTTT CATSREGGQGTEAFF
- TRBJ1-4 TRBV5-6 - TGTGCCAGCAGCTTGGCCGAGGAAAAACTGTTTTTT CASSLAEEKLFF
- TRBJ1-1 TRBV11-2 TRBD1 TGTGCCAGCAGCCCAACAGGGGTTGAAGCTTTCTTT CASSPTGVEAFF
- TRBJ2-3 TRBV20-1 TRBD2 TGCAGTGCTAGTCCCCCGGCTAGCGGGGTCACAGATACGCAGTATTTT CSASPPASGVTDTQYF
- TRBJ2-7 TRBV2 - TGTGCCAGGGGGGCCGCCAGCTCCTACGAGCAGTACTTC CARGAASSYEQYF
- TRBJ2-7 TRBV19 TRBD1 TGTGCCAGTAGTGTGGACAGGGGACCCTACGAGCAGTACTTC CASSVDRGPYEQYF
- TRBJ1-2 TRBV28 - TGTGCCAGCAGTATTCCGGGACTCTCTGGCTATGGCTACACCTTC CASSIPGLSGYGYTF
- TRBJ2-3 TRBV29-1 - TGCAGCGTTTGGTGGGGCTTGGATACGCAGTATTTT CSVWWGLDTQYF
- TRBJ1-4 TRBV28 TRBD1 TGTGCCAGCAGTACCCCGCAGGGGGCGACTGAAAAACTGTTTTTT CASSTPQGATEKLFF
- TRBJ1-3 TRBV12-5 TRBD1 TGTGCTAGTGGTAAGGGACAGGGGCCGTCCACTGGAAACACCATATATTTT CASGKGQGPSTGNTIYF
- TRBJ2-3 TRBV2 TRBD2 TGTGCCAGCAGCGCTACTAGCGGGGGGGCAGATACGCAGTATTTT CASSATSGGADTQYF
- TRBJ2-2 TRBV27 TRBD1 TGTGCCAGCAGTTCAACCCGGGACAGGACCGGGGAGCTGTTTTTT CASSSTRDRTGELFF
- TRBJ2-7 TRBV11-2 TRBD2 TGTGCCAGCAGCTTAGATTGGGGGGGGTCAACCTACGAGCAGTACTTC CASSLDWGGSTYEQYF
- TRBJ2-1 TRBV29-1 TRBD2 TGCAGCGTTGATTGGCCTCCCTCAGCGGGGGGGAATGCTGATGAGCAGTTCTTC CSVDWPPSAGGNADEQFF
few TRBJ2-4 TRBV24-1 TRBD2 TGTGCCACCAGTGATACCCAGCGGGAGGCGGGAGCCAAAAACATTCAGTACTTC CATSDTQREAGAKNIQYF
- TRBJ1-4 TRBV4-3 - TGCGCCAGCAGCCAAGATCTGGCAGGCCCCCGCCAACTGTTTTTT CASSQDLAGPRQLFF
- TRBJ2-6 TRBV18 TRBD1 TGTGCCAGCTCACCCTTGGGACAGGTCAACCCCTCTGGGGCCAACGTCCTGACTTTC CASSPLGQVNPSGANVLTF
- TRBJ2-1 TRBV18 - TGTGCCAGCTCACCAGGGGGCGAGGGTGAGCAGTTCTTC CASSPGGEGEQFF
- TRBJ2-5 TRBV29-1 - TGCAGCGTGCCAAATCCCGGGATTAAGTCTCAAGAGACCCAGTACTTC CSVPNPGIKSQETQYF
- TRBJ1-1 TRBV12-3/TRBV12-4 - TGTGCCAGCAGTCCAAATTGGCCTGAAGCTTTCTTT CASSPNWPEAFF
- TRBJ2-1 TRBV5-1 - TGCGCCAGCAGCTTGGGGGCTCTTGAGCAGTTCTTC CASSLGALEQFF
- TRBJ2-2 TRBV30 - TGTGCCTGGACAGGGGCGCGGACCGGGGAGCTGTTTTTT CAWTGARTGELFF
- TRBJ2-7 TRBV5-1 TRBD2 TGCGCCAGCAGCTTGAACGCGGGAGGGAACGAGCAGTACTTC CASSLNAGGNEQYF
- TRBJ1-1 TRBV12-5 TRBD1 TGTGCTAGTGGCCGGAATGACAGGGCTGAAGCTTTCTTT CASGRNDRAEAFF
- TRBJ1-2 TRBV6-5 TRBD1 TGTGCCAGCAGGCCGGGACAGGGTCATAACTATGGCTACACCTTC CASRPGQGHNYGYTF
once TRBJ2-5 TRBV3-1/TRBV3-2 TRBD1 TGTGCCAGCAGCAAACGACCCCCCCACAGGGGACAGACCCAGTACTTC CASSKRPPHRGQTQYF
- TRBJ1-5 TRBV28 - TGTGCCAGCAGTTCCGGAGATAGCAATCAGCCCCAGCATTTT CASSSGDSNQPQHF
- TRBJ2-3 TRBV3-1/TRBV3-2 - TGTGCCAGCAGCCAAGAGGCCGTTAGCACAGATACGCAGTATTTT CASSQEAVSTDTQYF
- TRBJ1-2 TRBV19 - TGTGCCAGTAGTATCCCGGACTCCTCGAGGCGGGGCTACACCTTC CASSIPDSSRRGYTF
- TRBJ2-2 TRBV6-2/TRBV6-3 TRBD2 TGTGCCAGCAGTTACGACGCGGGGGGATCCGGGGAGCTGTTTTTT CASSYDAGGSGELFF
- TRBJ1-6 TRBV18 TRBD1 TGTGCCAGCTCACCCCTCCACAGGGGGAATTCACCCCTCCACTTT CASSPLHRGNSPLHF
- TRBJ1-5 TRBV19 - TGTGCCAGTAGTATAGCAGGCAATCAGCCCCAGCATTTT CASSIAGNQPQHF
- TRBJ2-7 TRBV7-2 - TGTGCCAGCAGCCCGCGGGACAGCTCCTACGAGCAGTACTTC CASSPRDSSYEQYF
- TRBJ1-2 TRBV5-6 TRBD1 TGTGCCAGCACCACCGCTCCAGGGGGCTATGGCTACACCTTC CASTTAPGGYGYTF
few TRBJ1-5 TRBV4-1 - TGCGCCAGCAGCGGGACACCCAGTCAGCCCCAGCATTTT CASSGTPSQPQHF
- TRBJ2-2 TRBV10-1 TRBD2 TGCGCCAGCAGTGAGTCGACTAGCGGGGCCGCGAACACCGGGGAGCTGTTTTTT CASSESTSGAANTGELFF
- TRBJ1-3 TRBV7-8 - TGTGCCAGCAGCTTAGGTCCAGGCACCATATATTTT CASSLGPGTIYF
- TRBJ2-1 TRBV6-5 - TGTGCCAGCACCACTCCGGGGGGCGGCAATGAGCAGTTCTTC CASTTPGGGNEQFF